A single sample is the source of the 29 T cell receptor beta chains below, sequenced in a study of neurological immune-mediated disorders. TCRdb independently ran MiXCR on the 5' RACE reads; one entry per CDR3 protein. The table includes 50,000 to 70,000 distinct CDR3 sequences, roughly 4.8% detected once. The sequencing input was PBMCs. These receptors came from a man aged 25 to 40 with multiple sclerosis.

The table lists this clonotype with many counts. The chain couples TRBV27 to TRBJ2-1; 16 bases are a match to TRBD2. The length of the CDR3 is 22 residues. Germline V gene lookup returns CDR1 MNHEY and CDR2 SMNVEV (reference sequence). The trim removed 3 bases at V and 4 bases at J, leaving 18 bases unmatched. The CDR3 loop is CASSFLGGLAGGPRGLYNEQFF. The CDR3 DNA is TGTGCCAGCAGTTTCCTCGGGGGACTAGCGGGGGGGCCTCGAGGCCTGTACAATGAGCAGTTCTTC.

Ten or more counts support this clonotype. The CDR3: CASTERGNQPQHF. CDR3 in DNA: TGTGCCAGCACGGAGCGGGGGAATCAGCCCCAGCATTTT. V usage is TRBV2 and J usage is TRBJ1-5; possibly TRBD1 for D (5 bases). Germline V gene data show CDR1 as SNHLY and CDR2 as FYNNEI. Trimming shortened V by 7 bases and J by 4 bases, and 11 bases separated the two germline ends. CDR3 length equals 13 residues.

This clonotype was observed a few times. This chain joins TRBV7-9 and TRBJ1-1; 7 bases map to TRBD1. V dropped 4 bases and J dropped 5; count of bases not matched to a gene: 4. Germline values: CDR1 SEHNR, CDR2 FQNEAQ (reference sequence). The CDR3 sequence is 13 residues long. The CDR3 spells CASSSRGRTEAFF. CDR3 nucleotide sequence: TGTGCCAGCAGCTCGAGGGGGCGTACTGAAGCTTTCTTT.

This clonotype was detected ten times or more. The V and J genes are TRBV7-8 and TRBJ2-3, with 8 bases that match TRBD2. This CDR3 is built from 14 residues. V lost 5 bases to trimming and J lost 5 bases; unmatched junction nucleotides: 6. Germline V lookup: CDR1 SGHVS, CDR2 FQNEAQ. CDR3 region: CASSPGTRIDTQYF. The CDR3 bases are TGTGCCAGCAGCCCCGGGACTAGGATAGATACGCAGTATTTT.

In the case of this clonotype: This may come from a read error, since a much larger clone is one base off. The chain has TRBV11-2 and TRBJ1-1, with D unresolved. This CDR3 comprises 14 residues. Germline assignment: CDR1 SGHAT and CDR2 FQNNGV. The CDR3 nucleotides are TGTGCCAGCAGTCCCTCAGGTGGACGGACTGGAGCTTTCTTT. It encodes CASSPSGGRTGAFF.

This clonotype was counted at least ten times. This chain connects TRBV30 to TRBJ2-3; the D gene is possibly TRBD2 (7 bases). The CDR3 is 13 amino acids. Trimming pared 0 bases from V and 6 bases from J, leaving 10 bases between. Germline CDR1 and CDR2: GTSNPN and SVGIG (reference sequence). CDR3 nucleotide sequence: TGTGCCTGGAGTGTGGGAGGGGGGGATACGCAGTATTTT. This gives the protein CAWSVGGGDTQYF. Variable domain in full (rest from reference TRBV30 and TRBJ2-3): SQTIHQWPATLVQPVGSPLSLECTVEGTSNPNLYWYRQAAGRGLQLLFYSVGIGQISSEVPQNLSASRPQDRQFILSSKKLLLSDSGFYLCAWSVGGGDTQYFGPGTRLTVL.

This clonotype was seen more than once but under ten times. The chain uses TRBV20-1 and TRBJ1-1, with 8 positions matching TRBD1. There are 15 residues in the CDR3. V trimming: 0 bases; J trimming: 2 bases; junction bases outside the gene matches: 5. Germline-derived CDR1 and CDR2 are DFQATT and SNEGSKA (reference sequence). The chain's CDR3 is CSARDRTGRNTEAFF. CDR3 sequence (DNA): TGCAGTGCTAGAGATAGGACAGGGCGAAACACTGAAGCTTTCTTT.

This clonotype occurred many times. The chain is built from TRBV24-1 and TRBJ1-2, with D unclear. The CDR3 spans 14 residues. V gave up 1 base and J gave up 0 bases, with 5 bases separating them. CDR1 KGHDR and CDR2 SFDVKD come from the germline V gene. The CDR3 DNA is TGTGCCACCAGTGATTTTAAAACTAACTATGGCTACACCTTC. Translation gives CATSDFKTNYGYTF.

This clonotype was seen many times. DNA for the CDR3: TGTGCCAGCAGTACCCCCCGCAGCGATTCCTTTGTAGATACGCAGTATTTT. This translates into CASSTPRSDSFVDTQYF. The rearrangement joins TRBV6-2 or TRBV6-3 to TRBJ2-3; D gene unclear. CDR1 is MNHEY, CDR2 SVGEGT, per germline. CDR3 length equals 17 residues. Trimming removed 5 bases at V and 5 bases at J, with 23 bases between.

This clonotype came up many times. J is TRBJ1-2 and V is TRBV6-5; no reliable D call. V dropped 6 bases and J dropped 3 bases, with 14 bases sitting between them. The CDR3 runs 14 residues. CDR1 and CDR2 from the germline V gene are MNHEY and SVGAGI. The CDR3 bases are TGTGCCAGCAGGAGGTCGGGTCAAGACTATGGCTACACCTTC. Translated, it gives CASRRSGQDYGYTF.

This clonotype was counted only a few times. The CDR3 DNA follows: TGTGCCAGCTCACTAAGCCAACAGAACACTGAAGCTTTCTTT. Protein sequence: CASSLSQQNTEAFF. This sequence joins TRBV18 and TRBJ1-1, with D hard to call. With 4 bases removed from V and 1 base from J, the gap between germline ends came to 10 bases. This CDR3 contains 14 residues. The germline V gene has CDR1 KGHSH and CDR2 LQKENI.

This clonotype was found a few times. Its ends do not fully match the called genes, so a read error is possible. The rearrangement joins TRBV12-3 or TRBV12-4 to TRBJ1-5, with D possibly matching TRBD1 (5 bases). The CDR3 loop spans 16 amino acids. DNA for the CDR3: TGTGCCAGCAGTCTCGGAAGGGACGGACAACATCAGCCCCAGAATTTT. Protein sequence: CASSLGRDGQHQPQNF.

At least ten counts were recorded for this clonotype. The rearrangement uses TRBV7-2 and TRBJ2-1; D perhaps matches TRBD2 (6 bases). Germline V lookup: CDR1 SGHTA, CDR2 FQGNSA. The CDR3 covers 14 residues. The ends were cut back, 1 base at V and 10 bases at J, with 14 bases in the middle. CDR3 sequence: CASSLVGGSGEQFF. The DNA for the CDR3 is TGTGCCAGCAGCTTAGTTGGGGGTAGCGGAGAGCAGTTCTTC. The full variable domain, with the rest looked up from reference TRBV7-2 and TRBJ2-1, is GAGVSQSPSNKVTEKGKDVELRCDPISGHTALYWYRQSLGQGLEFLIYFQGNSAPDKSGLPSDRFSAERTGGSVSTLTIQRTQQEDSAVYLCASSLVGGSGEQFFGPGTRLTVL.

This clonotype has more than one count but fewer than ten. The chain combines TRBV5-1 with TRBJ1-1; D gene ambiguous. The V end was cut by 4 bases, the J end by 4 bases, with 14 bases between. The CDR3 loop spans 14 amino acids. CDR1 and CDR2 (germline): SGHRS, YFSETQ. For the CDR3, the DNA is TGCGCCAGCAGCCGGTTGGAGCTGTTCACTGAAGCTTTCTTT. It encodes CASSRLELFTEAFF.

This clonotype came up many times. The chain couples TRBV5-1 to TRBJ2-3; maybe TRBD1 (6 bases). Germline V gives CDR1 SGHRS, CDR2 YFSETQ. The ends were cut back, 0 bases at V and 1 base at J, with 15 bases in the middle. The CDR3 loop spans 17 amino acids. The CDR3 is CASSLALGAARTDTQYF. CDR3 DNA: TGCGCCAGCAGCTTGGCCTTGGGGGCCGCTCGCACAGATACGCAGTATTTT.

This clonotype was detected many times. V is TRBV11-2 and J is TRBJ1-2; D is unclear. In germline, CDR1 is SGHAT, CDR2 FQNNGV. Trimming left V 4 bases short and J 0 bases short, with 12 bases between. The CDR3 is 15 amino acids. CDR3 sequence (DNA): TGTGCCAGCAGCTCACGTCAGGCTCCTAACTATGGCTACACCTTC. Protein product: CASSSRQAPNYGYTF.

This clonotype was detected a few times. A read error may produce the germline difference seen at one junction end. This rearrangement joins TRBV15 to TRBJ1-5; the match to TRBD1 covers 9 bases. The germline V gene has CDR1 LNHNV and CDR2 YYDKDF (reference sequence). This CDR3 region has 15 residues. DNA of the CDR3: TGTGCCACCAGCGAGGACAGGGGTTTTTATCAGCCCCAGAATTTT. This sequence encodes CATSEDRGFYQPQNF.

Many counts were recorded for this clonotype. The rearrangement joins TRBV20-1 to TRBJ1-4, with D unresolved. V lost 5 bases and J lost 6, with 13 bases in between. Germline V CDR1 and CDR2: DFQATT, SNEGSKA (reference sequence). The CDR3 length is 13 residues. CDR3: CSAGQRIHEKLFF. In nucleotides, the CDR3 is TGCAGTGCTGGCCAGAGGATTCATGAAAAACTGTTTTTT.

This clonotype was detected ten times or more. The chain's CDR3 is CASSQGDRSNQPQHF. The DNA of the CDR3 is TGCGCCAGCAGCCAAGGGGACAGAAGCAATCAGCCCCAGCATTTT. The V call is TRBV4-1, the J call TRBJ1-5; 7 bases are a match to TRBD1. The CDR3 has 15 residues. CDR1 is MGHRA, CDR2 YSYEKL, per germline. Trimming at V came to 1 base and at J to 1 base, leaving 1 base not matched to a gene.

This clonotype was picked up a small number of times. The gene calls are TRBV5-1 and TRBJ2-1, with 12 bases aligning to TRBD2. This CDR3 contains 14 residues. J gave up 10 bases and V 4 bases, and 6 bases lay outside the gene matches. Germline V gene lookup returns CDR1 SGHRS and CDR2 YFSETQ. The CDR3 DNA follows: TGCGCCAGCAGCGCTAGCGGGGGGGCCTTGGAGCAGTTCTTC. It is translated as CASSASGGALEQFF.

This clonotype was counted between two and nine times. This clone may be a read error of a much larger clone one base away. CDR3: CASSLTGYGYTF. The CDR3 bases are TGTGCCAGCAGCCTCACGGGGTATGGCTACACCTTC. The rearrangement uses TRBV7-9 and TRBJ1-2; no definite D call. Germline CDR1 reads SEHNR; CDR2 reads FQNEAQ (reference sequence). The V and J ends lost 5 bases and 5 bases respectively, with 9 bases between them. The CDR3 contains 12 residues.

This clonotype was detected many times. This chain joins TRBV6-5 and TRBJ2-7; D may be TRBD1 (6 bases). The CDR3 spans 14 residues. The V end lost 5 bases, the J end lost 4 bases, and 15 bases lay between the germline ends. CDR1 is MNHEY and CDR2 is SVGAGI in the germline V gene. In DNA form, the CDR3 reads TGTGCCAGCAGTCCACGGGACACCTTTTACGAGCAGTACGTC. It encodes CASSPRDTFYEQYV.

This clonotype was counted ten times or more. The chain combines TRBV29-1 with TRBJ2-7; D unresolved. The CDR3 loop spans 13 amino acids. V gave up 4 bases and J gave up 0 bases, with 10 bases separating them. Per germline, CDR1 SQVTM and CDR2 ANQGSEA. The CDR3 reads CSVVRGDSYEQYF. The CDR3, as DNA: TGCAGCGTTGTGCGAGGAGACTCCTACGAGCAGTACTTC.

The sample holds many counts of this clonotype. The chain has TRBV2 and TRBJ1-2, with D tentatively TRBD1 (5 bases). CDR1 and CDR2 from the germline V gene are SNHLY and FYNNEI. The CDR3 covers 13 residues. With 8 bases removed from V and 3 bases from J, the gap between germline ends came to 13 bases. The CDR3 DNA follows: TGTGCCAGCTTCGGGACCGCTTACTATGGCTACACCTTC. Its translation is CASFGTAYYGYTF.

This clonotype was detected ten times or more. The chain recombines TRBV7-9 with TRBJ1-1; D is uncertain. The germline V gene has CDR1 SEHNR and CDR2 FQNEAQ (reference sequence). This CDR3 is 13 amino acids long. Trimming stripped 2 bases from V and 7 bases from J, with 11 bases between. As DNA, the CDR3 is TGTGCCAGCAGCTTAAGCGTAATGGGTGAAGCTTTCTTT. The encoded protein is CASSLSVMGEAFF.

This clonotype was picked up many times. V gene TRBV5-1 combines with J gene TRBJ1-1, with unresolved D. This CDR3 is built from 15 residues. V lost 2 bases and J lost 0, with 11 bases in between. Germline V lookup: CDR1 SGHRS, CDR2 YFSETQ. The CDR3 here is CASSFGGPMNTEAFF. CDR3 in DNA: TGCGCCAGCAGCTTCGGCGGCCCTATGAACACTGAAGCTTTCTTT.

About this clonotype itself: This may arise from a read error, as a much more abundant clone is one base away. Lacking the conserved final phenylalanine or tryptophan, this CDR3 likely reflects a read error. The chain is built from TRBV20-1 and TRBJ2-1; 12 positions match TRBD1. The V and J ends lost 6 bases and 6 bases, in that order; junction bases with no gene match: 6. This CDR3 contains 14 residues. CDR1 and CDR2 (germline): DFQATT, SNEGSKA (reference sequence). Here the CDR3 DNA reads TGCAGTGCGGCGGGACAGGGGGCGCGCAATGAGCAGTTCTAC. It is translated as CSAAGQGARNEQFY.

This clonotype has a count of ten or more. The chain has TRBV2 and TRBJ2-1; D remains ambiguous. V was shortened by 0 bases and J by 9 bases, with 9 bases between the two germline ends. The CDR3 is 13 amino acids. Germline-derived CDR1 and CDR2 are SNHLY and FYNNEI. The DNA of the CDR3 is TGTGCCAGCAGTGAAGCGGTAGCAAGTGAGCAGTTCTTC. It yields the protein CASSEAVASEQFF.

In its sample, this clonotype was seen many times. The chain joins TRBV11-1 to TRBJ2-7; the match to TRBD1 covers 7 bases. From germline, CDR1 is SGHAT and CDR2 FQDESV (reference sequence). The CDR3 spans 13 residues. Losses at the gene ends were 5 bases for V and 2 bases for J; bases not matched to a gene: 3. This CDR3 reads CASSGTATYEQYV. The CDR3 DNA sequence: TGTGCCAGCAGCGGGACAGCTACCTACGAGCAGTACGTC.